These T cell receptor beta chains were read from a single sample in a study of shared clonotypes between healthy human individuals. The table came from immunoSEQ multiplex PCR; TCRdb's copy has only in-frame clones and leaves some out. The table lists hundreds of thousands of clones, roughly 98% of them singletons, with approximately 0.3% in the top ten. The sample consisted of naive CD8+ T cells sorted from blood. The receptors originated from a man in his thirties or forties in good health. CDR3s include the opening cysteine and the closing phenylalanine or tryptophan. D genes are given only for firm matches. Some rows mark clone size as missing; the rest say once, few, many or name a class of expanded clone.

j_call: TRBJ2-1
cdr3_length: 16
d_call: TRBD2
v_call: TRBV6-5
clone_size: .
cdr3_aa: CASSYSAWRERNEQFF
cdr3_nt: TGTGCCAGCAGTTACTCTGCGTGGCGGGAGAGGAATGAGCAGTTCTTC

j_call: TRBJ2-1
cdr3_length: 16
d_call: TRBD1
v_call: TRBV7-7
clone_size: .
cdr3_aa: CASSPRSGTGFGEQFF
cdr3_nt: TGTGCCAGCAGCCCAAGGTCCGGGACAGGGTTTGGTGAGCAGTTCTTC

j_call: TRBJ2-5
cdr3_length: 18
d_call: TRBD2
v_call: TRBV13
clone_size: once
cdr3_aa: CASSLVGLAGKLQETQYF
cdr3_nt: TGTGCCAGCAGCTTGGTAGGACTAGCGGGAAAATTACAAGAGACCCAGTACTTC

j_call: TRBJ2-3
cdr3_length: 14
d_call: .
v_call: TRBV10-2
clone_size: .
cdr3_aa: CASSERQSTDTQYF
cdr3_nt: TGCGCCAGCAGTGAGCGGCAGAGCACAGATACGCAGTATTTT

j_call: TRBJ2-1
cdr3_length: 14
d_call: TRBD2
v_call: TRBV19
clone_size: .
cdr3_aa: CASSEAGSPLEQFF
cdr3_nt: TGTGCCAGTAGTGAAGCGGGATCCCCCCTTGAGCAGTTCTTC

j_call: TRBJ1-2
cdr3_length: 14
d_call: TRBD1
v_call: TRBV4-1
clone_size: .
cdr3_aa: CASSQVLTGAGYTF
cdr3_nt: TGCGCCAGCAGCCAAGTACTTACAGGGGCTGGCTACACCTTC

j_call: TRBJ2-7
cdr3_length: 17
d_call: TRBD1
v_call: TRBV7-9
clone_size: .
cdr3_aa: CASSLAGGQGLSYEQYF
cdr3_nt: TGTGCCAGCAGCTTAGCCGGGGGACAGGGCCTGTCCTACGAGCAGTACTTC

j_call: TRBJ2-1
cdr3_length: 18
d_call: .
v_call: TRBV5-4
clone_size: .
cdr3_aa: CASSLDGFDSDSYNEQFF
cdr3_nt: TGTGCCAGCAGCTTGGACGGTTTTGACTCTGACTCCTACAATGAGCAGTTCTTC

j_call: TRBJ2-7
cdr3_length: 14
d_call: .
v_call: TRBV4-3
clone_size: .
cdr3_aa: CASSQAVGTYEQYF
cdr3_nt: TGCGCCAGCAGCCAAGCCGTAGGGACCTACGAGCAGTACTTC

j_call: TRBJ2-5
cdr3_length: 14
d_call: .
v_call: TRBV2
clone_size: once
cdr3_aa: CASSGEPAVETQYF
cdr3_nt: TGTGCCAGCAGTGGTGAGCCGGCGGTGGAGACCCAGTACTTC

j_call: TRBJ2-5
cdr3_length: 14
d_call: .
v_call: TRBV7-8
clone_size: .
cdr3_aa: CASIPEDAQETQYF
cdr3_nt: TGTGCCAGCATCCCAGAGGATGCCCAAGAGACCCAGTACTTC

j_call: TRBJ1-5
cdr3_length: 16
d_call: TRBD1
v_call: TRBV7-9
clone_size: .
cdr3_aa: CASSLSGQGLGQPQHF
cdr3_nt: TGTGCCAGCAGCTTGTCGGGACAGGGGCTCGGTCAGCCCCAGCATTTT

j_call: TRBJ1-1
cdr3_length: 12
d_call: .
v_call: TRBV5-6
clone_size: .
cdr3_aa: CASSEGPTEAFF
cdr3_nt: TGTGCCAGCAGCGAGGGACCCACTGAAGCTTTCTTT

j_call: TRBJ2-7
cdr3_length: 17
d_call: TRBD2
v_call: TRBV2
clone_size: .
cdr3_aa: CASSNTDGTSGGYEQYF
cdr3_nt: TGTGCCAGCAGTAATACTGATGGGACTAGCGGGGGCTACGAGCAGTACTTC

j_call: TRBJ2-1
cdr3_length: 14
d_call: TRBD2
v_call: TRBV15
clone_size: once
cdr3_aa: CATSSNSRGDEQFF
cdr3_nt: TGTGCCACCAGCAGCAACTCACGGGGGGATGAGCAGTTCTTC

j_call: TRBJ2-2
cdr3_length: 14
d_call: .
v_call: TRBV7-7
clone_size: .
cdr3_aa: CASSLRPGTGELFF
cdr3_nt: TGTGCTAGCAGCTTACGTCCGGGCACCGGGGAGCTGTTTTTT

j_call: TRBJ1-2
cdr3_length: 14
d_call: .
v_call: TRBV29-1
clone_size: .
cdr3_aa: CSVVDALGTYGYTF
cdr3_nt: TGCAGCGTCGTGGATGCCTTGGGGACCTATGGCTACACCTTC

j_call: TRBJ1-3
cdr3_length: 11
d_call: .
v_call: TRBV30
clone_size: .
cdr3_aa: CAWSGGDTIYF
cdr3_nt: TGTGCCTGGAGTGGGGGGGACACCATATATTTT

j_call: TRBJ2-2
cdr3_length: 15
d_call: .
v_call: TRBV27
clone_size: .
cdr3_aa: CASSLSLTLDGELFF
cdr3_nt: TGTGCCAGCAGTTTATCGTTGACTCTGGACGGGGAGCTGTTTTTT

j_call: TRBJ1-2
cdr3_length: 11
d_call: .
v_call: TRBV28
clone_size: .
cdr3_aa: CASEAGLGYTF
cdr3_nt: TGTGCCAGTGAGGCAGGGCTCGGCTACACCTTC

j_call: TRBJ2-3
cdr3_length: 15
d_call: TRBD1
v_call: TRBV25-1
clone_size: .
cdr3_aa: CASSASGTATDTQYF
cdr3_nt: TGTGCCAGCAGTGCTTCCGGGACAGCTACAGATACGCAGTATTTT

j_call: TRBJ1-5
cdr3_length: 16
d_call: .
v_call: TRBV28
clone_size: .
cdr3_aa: CASSFLDSFSNQPQHF
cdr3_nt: TGTGCCAGCAGTTTCCTTGACAGTTTTAGCAATCAGCCCCAGCATTTT